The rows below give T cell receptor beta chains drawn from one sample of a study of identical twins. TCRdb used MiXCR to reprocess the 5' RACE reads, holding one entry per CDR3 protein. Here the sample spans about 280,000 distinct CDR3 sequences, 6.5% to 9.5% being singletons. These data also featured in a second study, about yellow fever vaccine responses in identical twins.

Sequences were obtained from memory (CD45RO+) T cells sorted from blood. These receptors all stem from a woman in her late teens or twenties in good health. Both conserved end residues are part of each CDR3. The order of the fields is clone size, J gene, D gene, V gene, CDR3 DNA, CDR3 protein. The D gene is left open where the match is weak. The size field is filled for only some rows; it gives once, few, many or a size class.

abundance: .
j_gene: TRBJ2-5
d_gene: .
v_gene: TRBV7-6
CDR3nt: TGTGCCAGCAGCTTGGTCAAAGAGACCCAGTACTTC
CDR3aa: CASSLVKETQYF

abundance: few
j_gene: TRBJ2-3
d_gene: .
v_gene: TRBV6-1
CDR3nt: TGTGCCAGCAGCCACAGTGGGGTCAGTCCCACAGATACGCAGTATTTT
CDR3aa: CASSHSGVSPTDTQYF

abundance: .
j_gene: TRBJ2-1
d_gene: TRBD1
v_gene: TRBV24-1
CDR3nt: TGTGCCACCTCAAAGACAGGGGTAAACCATGAGCAGTTCTTC
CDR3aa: CATSKTGVNHEQFF

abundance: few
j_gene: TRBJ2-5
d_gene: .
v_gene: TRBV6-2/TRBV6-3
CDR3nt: TGTGCCAGCAGTTCTGGAGGGCTAAGAACCCAAGAGACCCAGTACTTC
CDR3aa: CASSSGGLRTQETQYF

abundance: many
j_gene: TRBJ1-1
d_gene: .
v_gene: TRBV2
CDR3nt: TGTGCCAGCAGTGACGGATGGCTGTCGGACACTGAAGCTTTCTTT
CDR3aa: CASSDGWLSDTEAFF

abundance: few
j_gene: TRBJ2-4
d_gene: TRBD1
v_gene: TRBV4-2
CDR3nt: TGTGCCAGCAGCCAAAGTAGGGGACAGGAATTTTTAGTAGCCAAAAACATTCAGTACTTC
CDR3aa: CASSQSRGQEFLVAKNIQYF

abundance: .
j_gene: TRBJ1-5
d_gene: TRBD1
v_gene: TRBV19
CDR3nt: TGTGCCAGTAGTACCCGACAGGGTGCTAAGCCCCAGCATTTT
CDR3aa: CASSTRQGAKPQHF

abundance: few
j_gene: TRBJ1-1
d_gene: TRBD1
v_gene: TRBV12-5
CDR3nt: TGTGCTAGTGGTTTGTTGATGGGACAGCGGGTTACTGAAGCTTTCTTT
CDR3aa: CASGLLMGQRVTEAFF

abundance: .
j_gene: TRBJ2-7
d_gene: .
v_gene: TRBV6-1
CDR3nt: TGTGCCAGCAGACCTACGGGGCGGAGATCCTACGAGCAGTACTTC
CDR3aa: CASRPTGRRSYEQYF

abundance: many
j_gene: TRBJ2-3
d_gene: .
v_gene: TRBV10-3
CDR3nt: TGTGCCATCAGTGAGTCTGACGGGAGAAGCACAGATACGCAGTATTTT
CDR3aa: CAISESDGRSTDTQYF

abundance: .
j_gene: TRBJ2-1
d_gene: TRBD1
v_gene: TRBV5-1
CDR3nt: TGCGCCAGCAGTGGACAGGGGGCCCCCAATGAGCAGTTCTTC
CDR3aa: CASSGQGAPNEQFF

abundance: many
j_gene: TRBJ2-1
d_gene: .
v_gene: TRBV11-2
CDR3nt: TGTGCCAGCAGCTTTATAAGTCGATGGGCTGGAAACAATGAGCAGTTCTTC
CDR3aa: CASSFISRWAGNNEQFF

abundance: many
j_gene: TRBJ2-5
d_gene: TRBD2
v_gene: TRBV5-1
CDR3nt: TGCGCCAGCAGCTCGGAGCGGGGCAGGCGGGAGACCCAGTACTTC
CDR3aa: CASSSERGRRETQYF

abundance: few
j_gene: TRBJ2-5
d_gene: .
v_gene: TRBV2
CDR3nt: TGTGCCAGCCTGGGACCGACCCCGACCGGGACCCAGTACTTC
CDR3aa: CASLGPTPTGTQYF

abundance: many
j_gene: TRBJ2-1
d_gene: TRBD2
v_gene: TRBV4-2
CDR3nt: TGTGCCAGCAGCCAGGACCCCGGGACTAGCCACAATGAGCAGTTCTTC
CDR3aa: CASSQDPGTSHNEQFF

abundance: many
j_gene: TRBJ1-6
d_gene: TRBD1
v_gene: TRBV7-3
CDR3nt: TGTGCCAGCAGCTCCGCGGGACAGGGGTCTTCACCCCTCCACTTT
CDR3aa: CASSSAGQGSSPLHF

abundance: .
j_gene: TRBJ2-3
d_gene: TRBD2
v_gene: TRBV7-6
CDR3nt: TGTGCCAGCAGCCCATCTAGCGGGGCGTTCGCAGATACGCAGTATTTT
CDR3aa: CASSPSSGAFADTQYF

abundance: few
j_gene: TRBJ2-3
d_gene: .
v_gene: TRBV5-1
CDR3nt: TGCGCCAGCAGCCAGGAAGGAGCGCAGTATTTT
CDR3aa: CASSQEGAQYF

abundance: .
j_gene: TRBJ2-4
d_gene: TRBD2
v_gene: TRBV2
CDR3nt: TGTGCCAGCAGAACTCTAGCGGGAGGGGAACGCAAAAACATTCAGTACTTC
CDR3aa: CASRTLAGGERKNIQYF

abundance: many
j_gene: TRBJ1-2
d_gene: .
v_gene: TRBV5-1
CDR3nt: TGCGCCAGCAGCTTGGATGGACTGAAATATGGCTACACCTTC
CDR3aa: CASSLDGLKYGYTF

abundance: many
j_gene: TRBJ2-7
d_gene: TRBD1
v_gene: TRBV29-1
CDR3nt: TGCAGCGTGGTCCAGGGGGCATACGAGCAGTACTTC
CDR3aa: CSVVQGAYEQYF

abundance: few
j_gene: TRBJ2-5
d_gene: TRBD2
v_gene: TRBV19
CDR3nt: TGTGCCAGTACCAGCGCTAGCGGTGGGACCCAGTACTTC
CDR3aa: CASTSASGGTQYF

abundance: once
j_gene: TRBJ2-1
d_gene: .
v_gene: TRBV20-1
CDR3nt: TGCAGTGCTAGACTCTCGCTCCGACAGTTACCCGACAATGAGCAGTTCTTC
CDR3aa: CSARLSLRQLPDNEQFF

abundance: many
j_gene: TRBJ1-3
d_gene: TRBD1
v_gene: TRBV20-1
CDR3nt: TGCAGTGCCGCGGGACAGTCTGGAAACACCATATATTTT
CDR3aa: CSAAGQSGNTIYF

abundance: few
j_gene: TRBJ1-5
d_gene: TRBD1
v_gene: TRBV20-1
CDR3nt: TGCAGTGCGAGGACAGGGGAGTTTCAGCCCCAGCATTTT
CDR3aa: CSARTGEFQPQHF

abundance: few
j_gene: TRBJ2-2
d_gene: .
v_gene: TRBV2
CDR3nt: TGTGCCAGCACCCGAGATGGGGGGGCAAATACCGGGGAGCTGTTTTTT
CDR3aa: CASTRDGGANTGELFF

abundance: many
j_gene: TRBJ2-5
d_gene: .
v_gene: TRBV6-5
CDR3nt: TGTGCCAGCAGTTTCGGAGAGGGGGAGACCCAGTACTTC
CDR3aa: CASSFGEGETQYF

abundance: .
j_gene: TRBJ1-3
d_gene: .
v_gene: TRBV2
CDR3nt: TGTGCCAGCACAGGGGTCGGAAACACCATATATTTT
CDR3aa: CASTGVGNTIYF

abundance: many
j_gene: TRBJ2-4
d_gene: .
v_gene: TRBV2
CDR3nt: TGTGCCAGCAGGGGGGAGCGCGCGGCCCTAGCCAAAAACATTCAGTACTTC
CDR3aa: CASRGERAALAKNIQYF

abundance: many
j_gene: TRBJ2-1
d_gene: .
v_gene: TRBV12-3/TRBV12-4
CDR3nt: TGTGCCAGCAGTTTTACCAGATTCAATGAGCAGTTCTTC
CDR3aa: CASSFTRFNEQFF

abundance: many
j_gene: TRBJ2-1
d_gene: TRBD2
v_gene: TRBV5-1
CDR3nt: TGCGCCAGCAGCGTCCTTTTAGCGGGGGGTGAGCAGTTCTTC
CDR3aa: CASSVLLAGGEQFF

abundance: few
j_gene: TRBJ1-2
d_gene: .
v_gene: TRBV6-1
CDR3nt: TGTGCCAGCAGTAGATACTATGGCTACACCTTC
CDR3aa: CASSRYYGYTF

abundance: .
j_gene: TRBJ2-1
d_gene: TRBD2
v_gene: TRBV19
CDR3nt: TGTGCCACCGGGACTAGCGGGGACTACAATGAGCAGTTCTTC
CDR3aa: CATGTSGDYNEQFF

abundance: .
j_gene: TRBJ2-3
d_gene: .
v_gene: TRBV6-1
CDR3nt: TGTGCCAGCAGTGAACACACAGATACGCAGTATTTT
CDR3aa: CASSEHTDTQYF

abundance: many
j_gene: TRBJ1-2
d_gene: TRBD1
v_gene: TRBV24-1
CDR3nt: TGTGCCACACGGGACAGGGAACTCGATGGCTACACCTTC
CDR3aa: CATRDRELDGYTF

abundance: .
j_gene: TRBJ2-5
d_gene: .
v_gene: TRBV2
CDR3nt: TGTGCCAGCAGTGAAATGGCTCAAATGACCCAGTACTTC
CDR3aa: CASSEMAQMTQYF

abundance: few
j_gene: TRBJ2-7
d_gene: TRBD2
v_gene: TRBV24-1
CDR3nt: TGTGCCACCAGTGAGGGACTAGCCTACGAGCAGTACTTC
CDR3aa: CATSEGLAYEQYF

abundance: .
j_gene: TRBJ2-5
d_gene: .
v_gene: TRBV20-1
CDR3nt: TGCAGTGCTAGATGGAACAGGGAATTAGAGACCCAGTACTTC
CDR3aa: CSARWNRELETQYF

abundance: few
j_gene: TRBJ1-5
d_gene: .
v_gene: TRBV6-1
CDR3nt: TGTGCCAGCAGTGGGAGTTTGAATCAGCCCCAGCATTTT
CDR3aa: CASSGSLNQPQHF

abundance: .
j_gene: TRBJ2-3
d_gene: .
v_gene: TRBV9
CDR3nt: TGTGCCAGCAGCGTAGACCCTAGTCGGGATACGCAGTATTTT
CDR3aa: CASSVDPSRDTQYF

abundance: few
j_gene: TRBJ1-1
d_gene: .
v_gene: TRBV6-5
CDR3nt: TGTGCCAGCAGCAATAGACAGGAACCAGCTTTCTTT
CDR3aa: CASSNRQEPAFF

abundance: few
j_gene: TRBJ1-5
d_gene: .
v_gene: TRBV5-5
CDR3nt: TGTGCCAGCAGCTTGGGGCCCCGGGAGAATCAGCCCCAGCATTTT
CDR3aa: CASSLGPRENQPQHF

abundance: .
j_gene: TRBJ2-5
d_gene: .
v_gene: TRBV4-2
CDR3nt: TGTGCCAGCAGCCAAGGTGGGGGCTCTCGAGAGACCCAGTACTTC
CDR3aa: CASSQGGGSRETQYF

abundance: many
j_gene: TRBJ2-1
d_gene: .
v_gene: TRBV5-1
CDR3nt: TGCGCCAGCAGCTTGGGGCACTCTGCCAATGAGCAGTTCTTC
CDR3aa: CASSLGHSANEQFF

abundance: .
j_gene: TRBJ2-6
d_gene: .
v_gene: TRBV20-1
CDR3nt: TGCAGTGCTAGGGCCGGTCTGGGTTCTGGGGCCAACGTCCTGACTTTC
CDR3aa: CSARAGLGSGANVLTF

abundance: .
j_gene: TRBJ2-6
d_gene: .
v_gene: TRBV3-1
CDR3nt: TGTGCCAGCACCCCATGGGACACGGCGGTGTCTGGGGCCAACGTCCTGACTTTC
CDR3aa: CASTPWDTAVSGANVLTF

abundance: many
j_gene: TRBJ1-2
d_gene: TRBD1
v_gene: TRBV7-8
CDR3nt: TGTGCCAGCAGCCCCACAGGGGACTACACCTTC
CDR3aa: CASSPTGDYTF

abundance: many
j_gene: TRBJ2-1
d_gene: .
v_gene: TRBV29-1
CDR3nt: TGCAGCGCCCCGGCCACCACCTACAATGAGCAGTTCTTC
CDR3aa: CSAPATTYNEQFF

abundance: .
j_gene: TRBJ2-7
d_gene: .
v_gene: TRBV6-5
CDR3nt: TGTGCCAGCAGTTACTCGGCCTCGCCGGGCTACGAGCAGTACTTC
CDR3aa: CASSYSASPGYEQYF

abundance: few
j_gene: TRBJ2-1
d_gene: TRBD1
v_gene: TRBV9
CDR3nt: TGTGCCAGCAGCGTAGACGCAGGGGGCAATGAGCAGTTCTTC
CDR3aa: CASSVDAGGNEQFF

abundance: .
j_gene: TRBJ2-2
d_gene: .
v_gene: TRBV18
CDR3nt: TGTGCCAGCTCACGGACTGACAGGTCGTTCACCGGGGAGCTGTTTTTT
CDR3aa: CASSRTDRSFTGELFF

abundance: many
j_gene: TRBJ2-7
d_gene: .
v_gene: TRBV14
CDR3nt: TGTGCCAGCAGCCAAGGGCTTACTAGAACCCCCTACGAGCAGTACTTC
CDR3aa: CASSQGLTRTPYEQYF

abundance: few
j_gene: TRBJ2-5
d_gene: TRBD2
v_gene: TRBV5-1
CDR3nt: TGCGCCAGCAGTTCTAGCGGGGGGCTAGAGACCCAGTACTTC
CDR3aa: CASSSSGGLETQYF

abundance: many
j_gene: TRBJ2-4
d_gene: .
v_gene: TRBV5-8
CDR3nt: TGTGCCAGCAGCTTTTCGACGCCGCCCGGCATTCAGTACTTC
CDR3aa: CASSFSTPPGIQYF

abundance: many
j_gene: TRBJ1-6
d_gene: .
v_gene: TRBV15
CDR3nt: TGTGCCACCAGCAGAGAAATTAATTCACCCCTCCACTTT
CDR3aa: CATSREINSPLHF